This is a list of T cell receptor beta chains from one sample in a study of response to subunit inactivated influenza vaccine. TCRdb reanalysed the RT-PCR reads using MiXCR and keeps one entry per CDR3 protein. Of about 310,000 distinct CDR3 sequences in the sample, 21% were seen once. Sequences were derived from PBMCs from blood, sampled about 20 months after vaccination. The receptor source for this set is a man aged 50 to 75 who received an inactivated influenza vaccine. CDR3s leave out the opening cysteine and the closing phenylalanine or tryptophan.

j_call,v_call,cdr3_aa
TRBJ1-3,TRBV6-2/TRBV6-3,ASRTSGTAGNTIY
TRBJ2-7,TRBV11-2,ASSLAGTAYEQY
TRBJ1-2,TRBV5-1,ASSLQGLGNYGYT
TRBJ1-1,TRBV3-1,ASSQDRVEAF
TRBJ2-1,TRBV2,ASSVRGSPYNEQF
TRBJ2-1,TRBV6-1,ASSVDGYNEQF
TRBJ1-2,TRBV20-1,SAKEPTLGGTWGYT
TRBJ1-4,TRBV5-5,ASSSLGGWNEKLF
TRBJ1-5,TRBV5-5,ASSLQGARNQPQH
TRBJ1-5,TRBV18,ASSQDRGTQPQH
TRBJ1-2,TRBV7-9,ASSLNARYNGYT
TRBJ2-7,TRBV5-4,ASSLGTWDSWKDYEQY
TRBJ2-1,TRBV30,AWRLTSNSMF
TRBJ1-3,TRBV5-5,ASSLVRAGVSGNTIY
TRBJ1-1,TRBV5-1,ASKMEAEAF
TRBJ1-2,TRBV20-1,SAGPIGYT
TRBJ1-2,TRBV5-5,ASSFYSQNSPYGYT
TRBJ1-2,TRBV28,ASSQGQGRYGYT
TRBJ1-2,TRBV3-1,ASRAQGGNYGYT
TRBJ2-3,TRBV20-1,SARDLREGGWADTQY
TRBJ2-3,TRBV28,ASRPGLAGDDTDTQY
TRBJ2-4,TRBV11-2,ASSQNRGAKNIQY
TRBJ1-4,TRBV6-1,ASSLSGTDILGKLF
TRBJ2-1,TRBV20-1,SARDDLAENEQF
TRBJ2-7,TRBV7-6,ASSLEVGARTYEQY
TRBJ2-5,TRBV4-1,ASSQGFSGSFETQY
TRBJ2-2,TRBV20-1,SAGLQGIQTGELF
TRBJ2-1,TRBV4-2,ASSHPYGEQF
TRBJ1-2,TRBV10-3,AISEMQGNGYT
TRBJ2-5,TRBV28,ASRKQGYQETQY
TRBJ1-2,TRBV3-1,ASSQDQGYGYT
TRBJ1-5,TRBV12-3/TRBV12-4,ASSFQGAVYSNQPQH
TRBJ1-4,TRBV28,ASSWGLDAILNEKLF
TRBJ2-5,TRBV19,ASSLGQNPGTQY
TRBJ2-7,TRBV7-8,ASSRFGTASYEQY
TRBJ2-1,TRBV3-1,ASSQDARWGTSGAPYNEQF
TRBJ1-5,TRBV28,ASSSTGPQH
TRBJ1-1,TRBV20-1,SAAGRKNTEAF
TRBJ2-5,TRBV18,ASSPFTSGRGETQY
TRBJ1-1,TRBV18,ASSPQGTQGTEAF